The source of this T cell receptor beta chain is a study of regulatory T cells in long-lasting Graves disease. Losses at the gene ends were 2 bases for V and 1 base for J; bases not matched to a gene: 4. The CDR3 sequence is 15 residues long. In germline, CDR1 is MNHEY, CDR2 SVGAGI. This clonotype has a count of ten or more. The sample's time point: newly diagnosed GD, antithyroid drugs for less than 3 months. Scientists built the TCR library using RNA that was extracted from PBMCs. With iRepertoire HTBI primers and Arm-PCR of CDR3 regions, TCR beta libraries were built. TCRdb reprocessed the multiplex PCR reads via MiXCR and lists one record per CDR3 protein. The table shows approximately 350,000 distinct CDR3 sequences, with about an eighth occurring only once. These data also featured in a second study, about T cells in Graves' hyperthyroidism and ophthalmopathy.

The starting material was peripheral blood mononuclear cells (PBMCs), obtained at new diagnosis, from a patient treated with antithyroid drugs. The chain links TRBV6-5 to TRBJ1-1, with TRBD1 matching 7 bases. This TCR derives from a woman aged 18-29 years with Graves disease. The DNA of the CDR3 is TGTGCCAGCAGTTACCGTTACAGGGGGAACACTGAAGCTTTCTTT. It encodes CASSYRYRGNTEAFF.